One sample yielded the 26 T cell receptor beta chains listed below, sequenced in a study of blood T cell repertoires in COVID-19. The repertoire was sequenced with immunoSEQ multiplex PCR; TCRdb's copy has only in-frame clones and lacks some. The table lists some 130,000 clones, around 88% of them singletons, with around 2.3% in the top ten. The sequenced sample was PBMCs or T cells enriched from blood (not recorded which). These receptors were taken from a woman between 45 and 60 years old who had recovered from COVID-19.

A remark on this clone: The junction does not match germline at one end; this may be a read error. This chain links TRBV7-9 with TRBJ2-7; 9 positions match TRBD1. Germline CDR1 reads SEHNR; CDR2 reads FQNEAQ (reference sequence). CDR3 length equals 15 residues. CDR3 amino acids: CASGFGTGLSYEQYF. As DNA, the CDR3 is TGTGCCAGCGGCTTTGGGACAGGGCTAAGCTACGAGCAGTACTTC.

V and J are TRBV3-1 (or the pseudogene TRBV3-2) and TRBJ2-3, with 11 positions matching TRBD2. The CDR3 is 20 amino acids. In germline, CDR1 is LGHDT, CDR2 YNNKEL (reference sequence). V was clipped by 1 base and J by 2 bases; unmatched bases: 14. In nucleotides, the CDR3 is TGTGCCAGCAGCCAAGGGAGGGGCTTAGCGGGGGGGCCATCCACAGATACGCAGTATTTT. Amino acids: CASSQGRGLAGGPSTDTQYF.

This chain's CDR3 is CATSRDRWTVNTEAFF. CDR3 nucleotide sequence: TGTGCCACCAGCCGCGACCGCTGGACAGTGAACACTGAAGCTTTCTTT. The gene calls are TRBV15 and TRBJ1-1, with a weak D call TRBD1 (6 bases). CDR1 is LNHNV, CDR2 YYDKDF, per germline (reference sequence). The V end was cut by 5 bases, the J end by 0 bases, with 16 bases between. CDR3 length: 16 amino acids.

The chain uses TRBV5-1 and TRBJ1-2; no definite D call. Trimming left V 3 bases short and J 4 bases short, with 10 bases between. The CDR3 is made up of 13 amino acids. Germline CDR1 SGHRS, CDR2 YFSETQ. The CDR3: CASSSGSIYGYTF. CDR3 DNA sequence: TGCGCCAGCAGCTCCGGGAGCATCTATGGCTACACCTTC.

The gene calls are TRBV7-9 and TRBJ2-7; TRBD2 is a possible D gene (7 bases). Germline V gene lookup returns CDR1 SEHNR and CDR2 FQNEAQ (reference sequence). Trimming shortened V by 2 bases and J by 3 bases, and 11 bases separated the two germline ends. The CDR3 contains 14 residues. The CDR3 sequence: CASSLLRGGYEQYF. CDR3 bases: TGTGCCAGCAGCTTACTGAGGGGGGGCTACGAGCAGTACTTC.

This chain links TRBV10-2 with TRBJ1-1; D gene uncertain. V was clipped by 6 bases and J by 1 base, with 9 bases between them. The CDR3 is 13 residues long. Germline V gene lookup returns CDR1 WSHSY and CDR2 SAAADI. The DNA of the CDR3 is TGCGCCAGCAGGACTGCGGAGAACACTGAAGCTTTCTTT. This encodes CASRTAENTEAFF.

The V and J genes are TRBV19 and TRBJ2-1, with TRBD2 matching over 7 bases. Looked up from germline, CDR1 is LNHDA and CDR2 is SQIVND (reference sequence). Losses at the gene ends were 3 bases for V and 12 bases for J; bases not matched to a gene: 17. The CDR3 runs to 16 residues. The CDR3 region has the DNA TGTGCCAGTAGTATCGGTCTGACTAGCTCCCCTCCAAGGCAGTTCTTC. Its protein product is CASSIGLTSSPPRQFF.

This rearrangement joins TRBV11-2 to TRBJ1-1, with TRBD1 as a possible D gene (5 bases). Deletions cut 5 bases from V and 3 bases from J, with 22 bases between. The germline CDR1 and CDR2 sequences are SGHAT and FQNNGV. This CDR3 has 17 residues. CDR3: CASSTVRGGALDTEAFF. Here the CDR3 DNA reads TGTGCCAGCAGCACAGTTCGGGGGGGTGCACTCGACACTGAAGCTTTCTTT. Full variable domain (missing parts from reference TRBV11-2 and TRBJ1-1): EAGVAQSPRYKIIEKRQSVAFWCNPISGHATLYWYQQILGQGPKLLIQFQNNGVVDDSQLPKDRFSAERLKGVDSTLKIQPAKLEDSAVYLCASSTVRGGALDTEAFFGQGTRLTVV.

J is TRBJ1-5 and V is TRBV5-1; tentative D call: TRBD1 (6 bases). CDR1 is SGHRS, CDR2 YFSETQ, per germline. This CDR3 spans 15 amino acids. V was shortened by 4 bases and J by 4 bases, with 15 bases between the two germline ends. The CDR3 DNA reads as TGCGCCAGCAGCCGGGGAGAGGGGGTTAATCAGCCCCAGCATTTT. Amino acid sequence: CASSRGEGVNQPQHF.

The V and J genes are TRBV18 and TRBJ1-1, with D possibly matching TRBD1 (6 bases). Per the germline V gene, CDR1 is KGHSH and CDR2 is LQKENI. The CDR3 runs to 14 residues. Trimming stripped 2 bases from V and 4 bases from J, with 11 bases between. The CDR3 region has the DNA TGTGCCAGCTCACCAACCGGGACACTCACTGAAGCTTTCTTT. Translating gives CASSPTGTLTEAFF.

This sequence joins TRBV5-5 and TRBJ1-3; perhaps TRBD1 as D (5 bases). Germline loops: CDR1 SGHKS, CDR2 YYEKEE (reference sequence). V was pared by 2 bases and J by 0 bases, with 9 bases between. The CDR3 consists of 15 residues. The CDR3 DNA follows: TGTGCCAGCAGCTTAGGGGTCTCCTCTGGAAACACCATATATTTT. The encoded protein is CASSLGVSSGNTIYF.

This chain links TRBV5-8 with TRBJ2-3, with TRBD1 matching 12 bases. From germline, CDR1 is SGHTS and CDR2 YDEGEE. J was trimmed by 5 bases and V by 3 bases; bases with no gene match: 4. This CDR3 comprises 15 residues. CDR3 nucleotide sequence: TGTGCCAGCAGCTCCGGGACAGGGGGCGTAGATACGCAGTATTTT. This encodes CASSSGTGGVDTQYF. The whole variable domain, remainder taken from reference TRBV5-8 and TRBJ2-3, is EAGVTQSPTHLIKTRGQQATLRCSPISGHTSVYWYQQALGLGLQFLLWYDEGEERNRGNFPPRFSGRQFPNYSSELNVNALELEDSALYLCASSSGTGGVDTQYFGPGTRLTVL.

This clone is a singleton in its sample. V is TRBV19 and J is TRBJ1-5, with 11 bases matching TRBD1. Germline V lookup: CDR1 LNHDA, CDR2 SQIVND (reference sequence). This CDR3 comprises 16 residues. Trimming cost V 5 bases and J 6 bases; bases outside gene matches: 9. CDR3 nucleotides: TGTGCCAGTAGTCTCGGAGGACAGGGGGCGTTTCAGCCCCAGCATTTT. Amino acid sequence: CASSLGGQGAFQPQHF.

J is TRBJ1-1 and V is TRBV6-5; a weak D match, TRBD1 (5 bases). This CDR3 contains 14 residues. From germline, CDR1 is MNHEY and CDR2 SVGAGI. V gave up 6 bases and J gave up 7 bases, with 18 bases separating them. CDR3 sequence reads: CASRGGGIVGEAFF. The CDR3 DNA sequence: TGTGCCAGCAGGGGCGGGGGGATTGTCGGTGAAGCTTTCTTT.

This clone turned up a few times. V usage is TRBV7-9 and J usage is TRBJ1-2; possibly TRBD1 for D (5 bases). Germline V gene sequence: CDR1 SEHNR, CDR2 FQNEAQ (reference sequence). V lost 0 bases and J 2 bases, leaving 7 bases between the germline ends. This CDR3 is 14 amino acids long. CDR3 nucleotides: TGTGCCAGCAGCTTAGCGGGGCAGAACTATGGCTACACCTTC. The encoded protein is CASSLAGQNYGYTF.

This chain connects TRBV7-9 to TRBJ2-5; 8 nucleotides align to TRBD1. With V trimmed by 1 base and J by 6 bases, 4 bases remained unmatched. CDR1 and CDR2 (germline): SEHNR, FQNEAQ (reference sequence). This CDR3 spans 14 amino acids. Here the CDR3 reads CASSLGTGLKTQYF. As DNA, the CDR3 is TGTGCCAGCAGCTTAGGGACAGGGCTAAAGACCCAGTACTTC.

A single count supports this clone. V usage is TRBV3-1 (or the pseudogene TRBV3-2) and J usage is TRBJ2-7; TRBD2 agrees at 7 bases. There are 14 residues in the CDR3. The V and J ends lost 4 bases and 1 base, in that order; junction bases with no gene match: 4. Germline CDR1 reads LGHDT; CDR2 reads YNNKEL (reference sequence). The CDR3 nucleotides are TGTGCCAGCAGCCCCTGGGGAGGGTCCTACGAGCAGTACTTC. It yields the protein CASSPWGGSYEQYF.

CDR3 loop: CASGMQGNSYNEQFF. As DNA, the CDR3 is TGTGCCAGCGGTATGCAGGGGAACTCCTACAATGAGCAGTTCTTC. The rearrangement links TRBV2 to TRBJ2-1; D is possibly TRBD1 (6 bases). V was cut by 8 bases and J by 0 bases, with 14 bases left in between. Germline V gene sequence: CDR1 SNHLY, CDR2 FYNNEI. The CDR3 loop spans 15 amino acids.

The chain recombines TRBV4-3 with TRBJ2-7; 7 bases fit TRBD1. The ends lost 1 base at V and 2 bases at J; junction bases unmatched: 11. Germline values: CDR1 LGHNA, CDR2 YSLEER. The CDR3 length is 17 residues. CDR3: CASSQGVTGTATYEQYF. In DNA form, the CDR3 reads TGCGCCAGCAGCCAAGGGGTAACCGGGACAGCAACCTACGAGCAGTACTTC.

This chain joins TRBV7-9 and TRBJ2-2; 7 bases map to TRBD2. J lost 6 bases, V lost 4 bases, and 2 bases had no gene match. Per the germline V gene, CDR1 is SEHNR and CDR2 is FQNEAQ (reference sequence). CDR3 size: 13 residues. CDR3 sequence (DNA): TGTGCCAGCAGCTGGGAGGGCGCCGGGGAGCTGTTTTTT. This encodes CASSWEGAGELFF.

The V call is TRBV7-9, the J call TRBJ1-1; 8 bases line up with TRBD1. Germline values: CDR1 SEHNR, CDR2 FQNEAQ (reference sequence). The length of the CDR3 is 18 residues. With V trimmed by 2 bases and J by 8 bases, 19 bases remained unmatched. The CDR3 nucleotides are TGTGCCAGCAGCTTAATGGGTACCGGGACAGGACGAACTGAGGAAGCTTTCTTT. Translating gives CASSLMGTGTGRTEEAFF. The whole variable domain, filled in from reference TRBV7-9 and TRBJ1-1, reads DTGVSQNPRHKITKRGQNVTFRCDPISEHNRLYWYRQTLGQGPEFLTYFQNEAQLEKSRLLSDRFSAERPKGSFSTLEIQRTEQGDSAMYLCASSLMGTGTGRTEEAFFGQGTRLTVV.

The V and J genes are TRBV6-5 and TRBJ2-7; TRBD2 is a possible D gene (5 bases). Deletions cut 6 bases from V and 4 bases from J, with 19 bases between. The CDR3 is made up of 15 amino acids. Germline lookup yields CDR1 MNHEY and CDR2 SVGAGI. The CDR3, as DNA: TGTGCCAGCAGAGCCGGTAGGGTAACGGGGTACGAGCAGTACTTC. Translation gives CASRAGRVTGYEQYF.

The table lists this clone with a count of one. The chain uses TRBV5-1 and TRBJ2-7; 8 bases are a match to TRBD2. Germline V gene lookup returns CDR1 SGHRS and CDR2 YFSETQ. There are 15 residues in the CDR3. The trim removed 3 bases at V and 3 bases at J, leaving 8 bases unmatched. This CDR3 reads CASSSDGGAHYEQYF. CDR3 nucleotide sequence: TGCGCCAGCAGCTCGGACGGGGGGGCTCACTACGAGCAGTACTTC.

On this clone itself: At the DNA level, this CDR3 is encoded by other sequences in the same sample as well. The gene calls are TRBV7-2 and TRBJ2-5; tentative D call: TRBD2 (7 bases). Per the germline V gene, CDR1 is SGHTA and CDR2 is FQGNSA. The length of the CDR3 is 14 residues. V was pared by 0 bases and J by 6 bases, with 11 bases between. CDR3: CASSLAGGPQTQYF. CDR3 coding DNA: TGTGCCAGCAGCTTAGCGGGGGGGCCGCAGACCCAGTACTTC.

The rearrangement links TRBV6-2 or TRBV6-3 to TRBJ2-1, with 7 bases matching TRBD1. The CDR3 sequence is 17 residues long. Trimming took 0 bases from V and 5 from J; bases not matched to a gene: 10. CDR1 MNHEY and CDR2 SVGEGT come from the germline V gene. CDR3 DNA: TGTGCCAGCAGTTACTCGGGGGAACAGGGGATCGACAATGAGCAGTTCTTC. It codes for CASSYSGEQGIDNEQFF.

The CDR3 loop reads CASSSPLAGGRRGNEQFF. DNA for the CDR3: TGTGCCAGCAGCTCCCCCTTAGCGGGGGGGCGGCGAGGCAATGAGCAGTTCTTC. The gene calls are TRBV7-8 and TRBJ2-1, with 11 positions matching TRBD2. The CDR3 contains 18 residues. Germline assignment: CDR1 SGHVS and CDR2 FQNEAQ. V shed 4 bases and J 6 bases; nucleotides not matched to a gene: 14. The whole variable domain, remainder taken from reference TRBV7-8 and TRBJ2-1, is GAGVSQSPRYKVAKRGQDVALRCDPISGHVSLFWYQQALGQGPEFLTYFQNEAQLDKSGLPSDRFFAERPEGSVSTLKIQRTQQEDSAVYLCASSSPLAGGRRGNEQFFGPGTRLTVL.